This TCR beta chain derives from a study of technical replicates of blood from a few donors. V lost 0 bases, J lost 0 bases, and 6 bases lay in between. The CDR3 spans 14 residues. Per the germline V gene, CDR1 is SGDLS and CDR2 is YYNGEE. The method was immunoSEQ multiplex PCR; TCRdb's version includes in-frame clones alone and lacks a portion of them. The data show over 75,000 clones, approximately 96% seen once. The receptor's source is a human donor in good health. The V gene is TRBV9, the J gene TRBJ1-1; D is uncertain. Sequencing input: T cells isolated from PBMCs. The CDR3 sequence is CASSVEQLNTEAFF. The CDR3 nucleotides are TGTGCCAGCAGCGTAGAACAGTTGAACACTGAAGCTTTCTTT.